Sequencing of this T cell receptor (beta chain) was carried out in a study of T-cell memory formation after mild COVID-19 (TCRdb year 2021). Background for the entire study: TCR sequence clusters from the two donors were largely donor specific. In a couple of donors, T-cell clones that expanded and contracted after mild COVID-19 were followed by sequencing TCRalpha and TCRbeta repertoires longitudinally. The cohort comprised two young, previously healthy adult volunteers, one female and one male.

What the authors observed across the whole study: The study included only two mild cases, and larger cohorts that include severe cases with pre-infection samples were judged to be necessary. SARS-CoV-2 specificity of the second-wave clones peaking on day 37 was not confirmed. Contracting CD4+ clones appeared mostly in the CM and EM memory subsets, whereas CD8+ clones were enriched in EMRA. From day 15 to 85, contracting clones showed balanced CD4/CD8 phenotypes, whereas a second wave of clones that expanded from day 15 to 37 leaned towards CD4+. Some responding clones were detected in pre-infection memory, which suggested that pre-existing cross-reactive memory T cells had joined the SARS-CoV-2 response.

The sequencer listed for this sample is Illumina NovaSeq 6000. TCRalpha and TCRbeta cDNA libraries were constructed by 5'RACE with constant-segment primers, with sample barcodes and unique molecular identifiers being introduced. RNA was extracted from every sample with Trizol reagent. Library amplification was performed in two PCR steps, and a second sample barcode and Illumina TruSeq adapters were introduced in the second step. Libraries were sequenced on an Illumina NovaSeq with 2 x 150 bp paired-end reads. The paper's data handling went like this. Demultiplexing of reads and collapsing into UMI-guided consensus sequences were performed with migec v1.2.7. With mixcr v2.1.11, UMI consensuses were aligned to TRA and TRB V and J templates and assembled into clonotypes. A clonotype was counted as expanded or contracted only when both edgeR and NoisET called the clonotype significant, with the noise models trained on biological replicates. For edgeR calls, the cutoffs were a false discovery rate-adjusted p below 0.01 and a log2 fold-change threshold of 1. As an exploratory analysis of dynamics, max-normalized trajectories of the 1000 most abundant clonotypes were examined with PCA combined with hierarchical clustering. Separately sequenced CD4+ and CD8+ repertoires were used to assign the CD4 or CD8 phenotype of responding clones. TCRdb reprocessed the public reads (quality trimming at Q25 with fastp, clone calling with MiXCR) and kept in-frame beta chains. CDR3 protein sequences are deduplicated, and each keeps its most common genes and DNA. V and J calls and clone size were set by TCRdb, not the authors. The sample table lists about 260,000 distinct CDR3 sequences, around 15% of them with a count of one. The ten largest clones represent 22% of the sample.

Ficoll-Paque density gradient centrifugation was the method used to isolate PBMCs. As for this clonotype: Its antigen target is currently unknown. No base-level quality is on record; no much larger clone is a single base apart.

Unmatched junction bases come to 7, with V trimmed by 7 bases and J by 5 bases. The CDR3 runs 13 amino acids, cysteine and phenylalanine included. The kept DNA is CDR3 alone, 39 bases in frame from the first base. The germline V gene encodes CDR1 MNHEY and CDR2 SVGAGI. The sequence links TRBV6-5 to TRBJ1-1; 7 bases in the middle match TRBD1. The sequence was collected from a man aged 18 to 29 who had mild COVID-19 (a few samples of this study predate the infection). The sample titles of this study are shuffled in the database, so cell type and time point are left out; the donor was told from shared clones. The sample comprised PBMCs or a T cell subset sorted from them (not recorded which). The nucleotide sequence reads as follows: TGTGCCAGCACCAAGGGGGCAAGTACTGAAGCTTTCTTT. Its coded protein is CASTKGASTEAFF.